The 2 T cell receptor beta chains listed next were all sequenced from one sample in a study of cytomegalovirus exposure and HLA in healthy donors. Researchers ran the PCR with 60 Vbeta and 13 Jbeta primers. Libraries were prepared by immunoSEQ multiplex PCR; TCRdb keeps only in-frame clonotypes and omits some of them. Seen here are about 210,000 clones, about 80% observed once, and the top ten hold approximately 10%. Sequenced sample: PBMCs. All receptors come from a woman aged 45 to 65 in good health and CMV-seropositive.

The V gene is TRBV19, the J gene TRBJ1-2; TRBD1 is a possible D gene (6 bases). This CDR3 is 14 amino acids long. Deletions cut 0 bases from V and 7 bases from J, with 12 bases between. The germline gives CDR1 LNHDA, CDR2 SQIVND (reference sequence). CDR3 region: CASSIDGRGVGYTF. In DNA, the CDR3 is TGTGCCAGTAGTATAGACGGCAGGGGCGTTGGCTACACCTTC.

The chain's CDR3 is CASSENGVPGLAGGSDTQYF. The CDR3 DNA is TGTGCCAGCAGTGAAAATGGGGTACCGGGACTAGCGGGGGGCTCAGATACGCAGTATTTT. The chain employs TRBV6-1 and TRBJ2-3; 15 nucleotides line up with TRBD2. V lost 2 bases to trimming and J lost 4 bases; unmatched junction nucleotides: 13. The CDR3 extends over 20 amino acids. Germline CDR1 MNHNS, CDR2 SASEGT.